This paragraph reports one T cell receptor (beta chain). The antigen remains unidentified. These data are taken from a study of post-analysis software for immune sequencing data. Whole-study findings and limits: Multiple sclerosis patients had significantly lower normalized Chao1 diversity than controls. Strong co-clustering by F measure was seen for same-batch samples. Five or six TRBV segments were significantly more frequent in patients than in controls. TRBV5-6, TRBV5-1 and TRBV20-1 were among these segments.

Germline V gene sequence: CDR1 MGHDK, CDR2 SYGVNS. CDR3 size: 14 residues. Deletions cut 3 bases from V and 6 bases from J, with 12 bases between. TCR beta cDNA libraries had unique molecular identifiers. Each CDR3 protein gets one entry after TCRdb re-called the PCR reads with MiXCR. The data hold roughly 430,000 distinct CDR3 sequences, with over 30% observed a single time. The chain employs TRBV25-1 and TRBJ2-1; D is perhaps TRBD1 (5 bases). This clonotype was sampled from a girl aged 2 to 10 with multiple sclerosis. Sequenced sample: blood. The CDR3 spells CASSDSQGRNEQFF. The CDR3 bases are TGTGCCAGCAGTGATTCCCAGGGTCGCAATGAGCAGTTCTTC.